The next 24 T cell receptor beta chains were all read from a single sample in a study of T-cell reconstitution after alpha-beta-depleted transplantation in children. Preparation of the TCRbeta library was carried out with unique molecular identifiers. TCRdb reprocessed the PCR reads via MiXCR and lists one record per CDR3 protein. The table includes nearly 250,000 distinct CDR3 sequences, roughly 7.7% detected once. The input for sequencing was PBMCs, mostly from graft donor cells, taken 180 days after TCRalphabeta/CD19-depleted stem cell transplant. The receptors originated from a male patient younger than 18 who had a stem cell transplant for acute lymphoblastic leukemia, so the T cells may come from the graft donor.

This clonotype was picked up many times. V is TRBV4-2 and J is TRBJ2-5; 10 bases match TRBD1. Germline CDR1 LGHNA, CDR2 YNFKEQ. This CDR3 has 14 residues. V lost 4 bases to trimming and J lost 4 bases; unmatched junction nucleotides: 3. The DNA for the CDR3 is TGTGCCAGCAGCCGCGACAGGGGGCGAGAGACCCAGTACTTC. Protein product: CASSRDRGRETQYF.

This clonotype came up many times. The chain recombines TRBV29-1 with TRBJ1-2; TRBD1 is a possible D gene (5 bases). V was trimmed by 1 base and J by 0 bases, leaving 15 bases between them. This CDR3 region has 16 residues. Germline-derived CDR1 and CDR2 are SQVTM and ANQGSEA. The CDR3 sequence: CSVEGREVSSNYGYTF. DNA for the CDR3: TGCAGCGTTGAAGGCAGGGAGGTTTCCTCTAACTATGGCTACACCTTC.

The table lists this clonotype with a few counts. The CDR3 spells CASSSTARSSYEQYF. The DNA for the CDR3 is TGTGCCAGCAGTTCCACAGCCAGGAGCTCCTACGAGCAGTACTTC. The chain is built from TRBV27 and TRBJ2-7, with D uncertain. V lost 4 bases, J lost 0 bases, and 13 bases lay in between. The CDR3 has 15 amino acids. Germline V gene data show CDR1 as MNHEY and CDR2 as SMNVEV (reference sequence).

This clonotype has ten or more counts. This chain links TRBV5-4 with TRBJ2-7; 9 bases align to TRBD1. Per germline, CDR1 SGHNT and CDR2 YYREEE (reference sequence). J was trimmed by 6 bases and V by 4 bases; bases with no gene match: 14. The CDR3 consists of 16 residues. The CDR3: CASSLPGQGDLGEQYF. In DNA form, the CDR3 reads TGTGCCAGCAGCCTGCCGGGACAGGGTGACCTGGGCGAGCAGTACTTC.

This clonotype occurred many times. This sequence joins TRBV4-3 and TRBJ1-3; D perhaps matches TRBD1 (5 bases). This CDR3 contains 18 residues. CDR1 LGHNA and CDR2 YSLEER come from the germline V gene. Trimming cost V 0 bases and J 0 bases, with 15 bases left between them. The CDR3 DNA sequence: TGCGCCAGCAGCCAAGACGGCCCGACAGTCTTCTCTGGAAACACCATATATTTT. This sequence encodes CASSQDGPTVFSGNTIYF.

This clonotype appeared many times. The CDR3, as DNA: TGTGCCAGCAGTCCACAGGGGAGGCCACAAGAGACCCAGTACTTC. Protein product: CASSPQGRPQETQYF. The chain employs TRBV6-1 and TRBJ2-5, with a weak D call TRBD1 (7 bases). The CDR3 length is 15 residues. Germline values: CDR1 MNHNS, CDR2 SASEGT. Trimming removed 5 bases from V and 2 bases from J, with 15 bases in between.

At least ten counts were recorded for this clonotype. The chain combines TRBV27 with TRBJ2-7; tentatively, D is TRBD1 or TRBD2 (5 bases each). The CDR3 has 16 residues. In germline, CDR1 is MNHEY, CDR2 SMNVEV (reference sequence). V shed 6 bases and J shed 0 bases, with 18 bases lying between them. The CDR3 loop is CASRGDTGSSSYEQYF. For the CDR3, the DNA is TGTGCCAGCAGGGGGGATACAGGTTCCAGCTCCTACGAGCAGTACTTC.

This clonotype has ten or more counts. The chain is built from TRBV10-2 and TRBJ2-7, with D maybe TRBD2 (5 bases). Trimming cost V 0 bases and J 3 bases, with 15 bases left between them. The CDR3 consists of 16 residues. Germline assignment: CDR1 WSHSY and CDR2 SAAADI. The CDR3 DNA sequence: TGCGCCAGCAGTGAGTCCCAGACGGAGGCCGGCTACGAGCAGTACTTC. Translated: CASSESQTEAGYEQYF.

This clonotype has ten or more counts. The chain is built from TRBV6-5 and TRBJ2-5; D uncertain. The CDR3 extends over 14 amino acids. V lost 5 bases to trimming and J lost 2 bases, with 12 bases between them. Germline V gene sequence: CDR1 MNHEY, CDR2 SVGAGI. This CDR3 is CASSPWFGQETQYF. The CDR3 DNA reads as TGTGCCAGCAGTCCATGGTTTGGTCAAGAGACCCAGTACTTC.

This clonotype was counted at least ten times. The rearrangement joins TRBV29-1 to TRBJ2-5; 13 bases are a match to TRBD2. The CDR3 spans 15 residues. Germline CDR1 SQVTM, CDR2 ANQGSEA. V lost 3 bases to trimming and J lost 4 bases; unmatched junction nucleotides: 5. The CDR3: CSVETSGGRGETQYF. The CDR3 region has the DNA TGCAGCGTTGAGACTAGCGGGGGGAGGGGAGAGACCCAGTACTTC.

This clonotype was seen repeatedly, ten times or more. The chain carries TRBV11-2 and TRBJ1-1; possibly TRBD1 for D (5 bases). Germline V gene lookup returns CDR1 SGHAT and CDR2 FQNNGV. This CDR3 spans 14 amino acids. Trimming pared 1 base from V and 1 base from J, leaving 7 bases between. The CDR3 loop reads CASSLGRANTEAFF. The CDR3 DNA sequence: TGTGCCAGCAGCTTAGGCAGGGCGAACACTGAAGCTTTCTTT.

At least ten counts were recorded for this clonotype. CDR3 amino acids: CASSQDLLAGGPKETQYF. Written as DNA, the CDR3 is TGCGCCAGCAGCCAAGATCTACTAGCGGGAGGGCCGAAAGAGACCCAGTACTTC. The rearrangement links TRBV4-1 to TRBJ2-5; TRBD2 agrees at 13 bases. CDR3 length equals 18 residues. CDR1 is MGHRA, CDR2 YSYEKL, per germline. V trimming: 0 bases; J trimming: 3 bases; junction bases outside the gene matches: 7.

The V call is TRBV15, the J call TRBJ1-2; 9 bases agree with TRBD1. The germline V gene has CDR1 LNHNV and CDR2 YYDKDF (reference sequence). Trimming removed 4 bases from V and 4 bases from J; junction bases left unmatched: 16. This CDR3 spans 18 amino acids. DNA for the CDR3: TGTGCCACCAGCAACCACATCACTCCGGGACAGGGATCCTATGGCTACACCTTC. Residues: CATSNHITPGQGSYGYTF. Filled out from reference TRBV15 and TRBJ1-2, the complete variable domain reads DAMVIQNPRYQVTQFGKPVTLSCSQTLNHNVMYWYQQKSSQAPKLLFHYYDKDFNNEADTPDNFQSRRPNTSFCFLDIRSPGLGDTAMYLCATSNHITPGQGSYGYTFGSGTRLTVV.

V and J are TRBV28 and TRBJ1-2; 9 bases are shared with TRBD1. The germline V gene encodes CDR1 MDHEN and CDR2 SYDVKM. Trimming cost V 8 bases and J 3 bases; bases outside gene matches: 16. This CDR3 is 17 amino acids long. DNA of the CDR3: TGTGCCAGCGCTCTGGCAGCCGGGACAGGGAGGGACTATGGCTACACCTTC. Translating it yields CASALAAGTGRDYGYTF.

Ten or more counts support this clonotype. The rearrangement joins TRBV29-1 to TRBJ2-2; TRBD2 agrees at 7 bases. The germline gives CDR1 SQVTM, CDR2 ANQGSEA. The trim removed 0 bases at V and 7 bases at J, leaving 8 bases unmatched. The CDR3 runs to 15 residues. The CDR3 sequence: CSVEDPLWGGGELFF. CDR3 in DNA: TGCAGCGTTGAAGACCCCCTTTGGGGGGGCGGGGAGCTGTTTTTT.

This clonotype was observed many times. This chain connects TRBV3-1 to TRBJ2-2; possibly TRBD1 for D (9 bases). Trimming removed 2 bases from V and 7 bases from J, with 20 bases in between. The CDR3 has 17 amino acids. Germline V CDR1 and CDR2: LGHDT, YNNKEL (reference sequence). CDR3 residues: CASSQRILAGQGGELFF. The CDR3 DNA sequence: TGTGCCAGCAGCCAACGGATATTAGCGGGACAGGGCGGGGAGCTGTTTTTT.

The table lists this clonotype with many counts. The chain carries TRBV24-1 and TRBJ1-5; TRBD1 is a possible D gene (5 bases). The CDR3 sequence is 13 residues long. Germline CDR1 and CDR2: KGHDR and SFDVKD. With 7 bases removed from V and 6 bases from J, the gap between germline ends came to 12 bases. The CDR3 region is CATSRGRLQPQHF. The CDR3 DNA follows: TGTGCCACCAGCCGGGGGAGGCTTCAGCCCCAGCATTTT.

This clonotype was counted at least ten times. The chain employs TRBV12-3 or TRBV12-4 and TRBJ2-1; D remains ambiguous. Trimming removed 0 bases at V and 5 bases at J, with 11 bases between. This CDR3 is built from 15 residues. The CDR3 is CASSLAMSRHNEQFF. Here the CDR3 DNA reads TGTGCCAGCAGTTTAGCCATGAGCAGACACAATGAGCAGTTCTTC.

As concerns this clonotype: A much larger clone lies one base from this, so it may be a read error. The final CDR3 position lacks the conserved phenylalanine or tryptophan, pointing to a likely read error. V and J are TRBV12-3 or TRBV12-4 and TRBJ1-3, with 8 positions matching TRBD1. V lost 5 bases, J lost 5 bases, and 8 bases stayed unmatched. This CDR3 spans 15 amino acids. CDR3 in amino acids: CASSPPDRARNTIYS. The CDR3 DNA follows: TGTGCCAGCAGTCCCCCGGACAGGGCGAGAAACACCATATATTCT.

In this sample, this clonotype turned up many times. The chain joins TRBV25-1 to TRBJ2-1, with D maybe TRBD2 (7 bases). Germline values: CDR1 MGHDK, CDR2 SYGVNS. The CDR3 runs to 17 residues. With 1 base removed from V and 7 bases from J, the gap between germline ends came to 20 bases. In DNA form, the CDR3 reads TGTGCCAGCAGTGAATGGGGAGGGACAAGGGGATTGAATGAGCAGTTCTTC. Its translation: CASSEWGGTRGLNEQFF. Full variable domain (remainder filled in from reference TRBV25-1 and TRBJ2-1): EADIYQTPRYLVIGTGKKITLECSQTMGHDKMYWYQQDPGMELHLIHYSYGVNSTEKGDLSSESTVSRIRTEHFPLTLESARPSHTSQYLCASSEWGGTRGLNEQFFGPGTRLTVL.

With respect to this clonotype: A much larger clone sits a single nucleotide away, making a read error possible. The chain couples TRBV6-6 to TRBJ1-1, with D unclear. The CDR3 consists of 13 residues. Germline CDR1 reads MNHNY; CDR2 reads SVGAGI (reference sequence). CDR3 nucleotide sequence: TGTGACAGCAGTCAAGGTCTCTGGGCTGAAGCTTTCTTT. Encoded protein: CDSSQGLWAEAFF.

A remark on this clonotype: A much bigger clone sits one base away, suggesting this may be a read error. This chain uses TRBV6-1 with TRBJ2-2, with D hard to call. Per germline, CDR1 MNHNS and CDR2 SASEGT. The CDR3 is 15 amino acids. Here the CDR3 reads CASSPQRWNTRELFF. The DNA for the CDR3 is TGTGCCAGCAGTCCCCAAAGGTGGAACACCAGGGAGCTGTTTTTT.

The chain recombines TRBV2 with TRBJ2-2, with TRBD2 matching 9 bases. The CDR3 has 18 amino acids. Germline-derived CDR1 and CDR2 are SNHLY and FYNNEI. V gave up 4 bases and J gave up 0 bases; unmatched junction bases: 9. The DNA of the CDR3 is TGTGCCAGCAGTGTTCCCAGAGGGACTAGCTCGAACACCGGGGAGCTGTTTTTT. Its translation is CASSVPRGTSSNTGELFF. Filled out from reference TRBV2 and TRBJ2-2, the complete variable domain reads EPEVTQTPSHQVTQMGQEVILRCVPISNHLYFYWYRQILGQKVEFLVSFYNNEISEKSEIFDDQFSVERPDGSNFTLKIRSTKLEDSAMYFCASSVPRGTSSNTGELFFGEGSRLTVL.

This clonotype was found many times. V usage is TRBV15 and J usage is TRBJ2-1; no clear D. V was trimmed by 9 bases and J by 1 base, leaving 4 bases between them. Germline assignment: CDR1 LNHNV and CDR2 YYDKDF (reference sequence). The CDR3 has 11 amino acids. The CDR3 region is CATRSYNEQFF. The CDR3 coding sequence is TGTGCCACGAGGTCCTACAATGAGCAGTTCTTC.